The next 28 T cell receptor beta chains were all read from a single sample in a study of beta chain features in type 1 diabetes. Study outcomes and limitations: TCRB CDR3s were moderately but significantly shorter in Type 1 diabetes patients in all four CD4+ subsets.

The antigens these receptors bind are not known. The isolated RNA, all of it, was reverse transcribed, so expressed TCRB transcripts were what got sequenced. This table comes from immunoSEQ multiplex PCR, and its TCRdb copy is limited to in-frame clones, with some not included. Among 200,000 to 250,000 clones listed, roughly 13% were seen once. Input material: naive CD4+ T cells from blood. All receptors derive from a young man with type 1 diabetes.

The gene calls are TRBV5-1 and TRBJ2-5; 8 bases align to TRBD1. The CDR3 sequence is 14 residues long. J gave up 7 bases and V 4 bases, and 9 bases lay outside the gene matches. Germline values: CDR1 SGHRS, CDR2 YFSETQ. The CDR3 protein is CASSLRQGSGTQYF. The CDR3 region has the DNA TGCGCCAGCAGCCTGCGACAGGGGTCGGGGACCCAGTACTTC.

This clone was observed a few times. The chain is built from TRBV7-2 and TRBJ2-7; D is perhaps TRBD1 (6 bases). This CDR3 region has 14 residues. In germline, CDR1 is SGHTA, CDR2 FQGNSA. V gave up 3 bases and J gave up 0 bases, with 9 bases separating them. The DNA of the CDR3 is TGTGCCAGCAGCTTTGGGGGCAACTCCTACGAGCAGTACTTC. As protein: CASSFGGNSYEQYF.

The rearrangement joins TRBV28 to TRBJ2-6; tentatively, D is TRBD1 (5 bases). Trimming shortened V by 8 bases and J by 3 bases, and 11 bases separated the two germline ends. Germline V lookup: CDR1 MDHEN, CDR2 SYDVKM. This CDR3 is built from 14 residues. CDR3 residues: CASADINGANVLTF. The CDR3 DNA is TGTGCCAGCGCGGACATTAATGGGGCCAACGTCCTGACTTTC. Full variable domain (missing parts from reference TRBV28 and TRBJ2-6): DVKVTQSSRYLVKRTGEKVFLECVQDMDHENMFWYRQDPGLGLRLIYFSYDVKMKEKGDIPEGYSVSREKKERFSLILESASTNQTSMYLCASADINGANVLTFGAGSRLTVL.

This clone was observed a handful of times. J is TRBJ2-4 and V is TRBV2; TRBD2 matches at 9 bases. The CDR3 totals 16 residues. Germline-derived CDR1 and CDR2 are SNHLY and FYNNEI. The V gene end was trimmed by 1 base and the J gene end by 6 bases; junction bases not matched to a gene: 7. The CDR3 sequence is CASSEGLSGLANIQYF. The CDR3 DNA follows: TGTGCCAGCAGTGAAGGGTTATCGGGACTAGCAAACATTCAGTACTTC.

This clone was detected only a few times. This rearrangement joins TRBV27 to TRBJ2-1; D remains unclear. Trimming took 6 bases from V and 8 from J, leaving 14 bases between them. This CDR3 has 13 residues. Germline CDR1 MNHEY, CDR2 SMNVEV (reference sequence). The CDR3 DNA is TGTGCCAGCAGGACAAGCCCCGGCGATGAGCAGTTCTTC. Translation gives CASRTSPGDEQFF.

CDR3 DNA: TGTGCCAGTAGTCGCGGGGGCGGGCAGTTCTTC. Translation: CASSRGGGQFF. The chain uses TRBV19 and TRBJ2-1, with D perhaps matching TRBD2 (7 bases). The CDR3 has 11 amino acids. Germline CDR1 and CDR2: LNHDA and SQIVND (reference sequence). V was cut by 5 bases and J by 12 bases, with 11 bases left in between.

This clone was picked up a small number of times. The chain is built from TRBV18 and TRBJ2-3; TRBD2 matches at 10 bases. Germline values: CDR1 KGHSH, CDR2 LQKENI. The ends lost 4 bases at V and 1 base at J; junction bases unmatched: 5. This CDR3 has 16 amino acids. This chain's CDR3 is CASSQELAGGTDTQYF. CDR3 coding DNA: TGTGCCAGCTCACAAGAGCTAGCGGGAGGCACAGATACGCAGTATTTT.

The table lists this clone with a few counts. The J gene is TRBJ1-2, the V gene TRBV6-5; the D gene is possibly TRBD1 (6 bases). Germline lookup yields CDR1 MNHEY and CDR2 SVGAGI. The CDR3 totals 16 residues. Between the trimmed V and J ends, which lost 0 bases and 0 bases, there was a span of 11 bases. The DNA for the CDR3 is TGTGCCAGCAGTTACTCGAGGGGGGGAGCTAACTATGGCTACACCTTC. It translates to CASSYSRGGANYGYTF.

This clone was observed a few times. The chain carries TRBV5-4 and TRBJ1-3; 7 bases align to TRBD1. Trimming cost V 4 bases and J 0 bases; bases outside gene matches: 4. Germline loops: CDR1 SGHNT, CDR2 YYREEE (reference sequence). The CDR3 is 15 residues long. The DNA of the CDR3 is TGTGCCAGCAGCGGGGGACAGCACTCTGGAAACACCATATATTTT. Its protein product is CASSGGQHSGNTIYF.

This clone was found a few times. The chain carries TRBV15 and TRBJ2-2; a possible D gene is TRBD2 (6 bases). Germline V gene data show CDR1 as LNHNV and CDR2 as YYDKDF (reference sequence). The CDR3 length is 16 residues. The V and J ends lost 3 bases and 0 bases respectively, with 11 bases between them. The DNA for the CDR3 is TGTGCCACCAGCAGGGCGGGACGGACGAACACCGGGGAGCTGTTTTTT. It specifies CATSRAGRTNTGELFF.

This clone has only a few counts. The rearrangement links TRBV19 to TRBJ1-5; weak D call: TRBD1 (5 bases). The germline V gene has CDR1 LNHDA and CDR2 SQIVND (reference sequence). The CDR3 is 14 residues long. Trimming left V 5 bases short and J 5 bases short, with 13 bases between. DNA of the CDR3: TGTGCCAGTAGTCAACCAGGGATCGATCAGCCCCAGCATTTT. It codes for CASSQPGIDQPQHF.

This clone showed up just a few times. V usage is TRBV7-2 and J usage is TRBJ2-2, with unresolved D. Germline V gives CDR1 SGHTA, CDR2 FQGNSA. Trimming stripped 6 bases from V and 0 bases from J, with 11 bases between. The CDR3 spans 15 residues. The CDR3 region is CASSPGGANTGELFF. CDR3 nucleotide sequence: TGTGCCAGCAGTCCTGGCGGCGCGAACACCGGGGAGCTGTTTTTT.

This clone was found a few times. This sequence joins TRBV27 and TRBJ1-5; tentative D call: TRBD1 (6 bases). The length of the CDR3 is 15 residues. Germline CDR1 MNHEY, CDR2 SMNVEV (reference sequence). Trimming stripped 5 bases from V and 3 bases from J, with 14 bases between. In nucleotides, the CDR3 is TGTGCCAGCAGTCAGGAAGGACAGTTCAATCAGCCCCAGCATTTT. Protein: CASSQEGQFNQPQHF.

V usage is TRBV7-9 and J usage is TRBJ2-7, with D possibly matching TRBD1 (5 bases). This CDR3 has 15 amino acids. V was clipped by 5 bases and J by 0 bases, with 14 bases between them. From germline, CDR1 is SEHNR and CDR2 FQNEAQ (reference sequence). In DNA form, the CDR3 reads TGTGCCAGCAGCCGTAATGGGGCCAACTCCTACGAGCAGTACTTC. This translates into CASSRNGANSYEQYF.

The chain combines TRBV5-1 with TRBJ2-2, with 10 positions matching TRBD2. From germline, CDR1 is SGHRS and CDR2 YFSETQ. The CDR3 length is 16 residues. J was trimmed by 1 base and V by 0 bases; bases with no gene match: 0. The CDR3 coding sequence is TGCGCCAGCAGCTTGGGACTAGCGGGGAACACCGGGGAGCTGTTTTTT. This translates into CASSLGLAGNTGELFF. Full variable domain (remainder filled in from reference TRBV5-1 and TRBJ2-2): KAGVTQTPRYLIKTRGQQVTLSCSPISGHRSVSWYQQTPGQGLQFLFEYFSETQRNKGNFPGRFSGRQFSNSRSEMNVSTLELGDSALYLCASSLGLAGNTGELFFGEGSRLTVL.

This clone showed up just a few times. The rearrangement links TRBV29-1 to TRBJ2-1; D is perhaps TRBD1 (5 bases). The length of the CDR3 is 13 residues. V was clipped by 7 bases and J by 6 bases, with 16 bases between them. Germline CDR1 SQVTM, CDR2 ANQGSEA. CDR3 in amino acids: CSAIDRTLNEQFF. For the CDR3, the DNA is TGCAGCGCCATAGACAGAACCCTCAATGAGCAGTTCTTC.

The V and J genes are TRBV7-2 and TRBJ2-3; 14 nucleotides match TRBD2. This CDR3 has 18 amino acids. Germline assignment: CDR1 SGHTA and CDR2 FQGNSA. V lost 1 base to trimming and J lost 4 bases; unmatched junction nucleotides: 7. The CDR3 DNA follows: TGTGCCAGCAGCTTAGGGACTAGCGGGAGGAGGTCGGCAGATACGCAGTATTTT. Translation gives CASSLGTSGRRSADTQYF.

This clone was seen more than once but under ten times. The CDR3 region has the DNA TGTGCCAGCAGTTTACGGCCCGGACAGGGGGCGAGAGGCTACACCTTC. It codes for CASSLRPGQGARGYTF. The rearrangement links TRBV27 to TRBJ1-2; TRBD1 matches 11 bases. Per germline, CDR1 MNHEY and CDR2 SMNVEV (reference sequence). The CDR3 totals 16 residues. V gave up 2 bases and J gave up 8 bases; unmatched junction bases: 10.

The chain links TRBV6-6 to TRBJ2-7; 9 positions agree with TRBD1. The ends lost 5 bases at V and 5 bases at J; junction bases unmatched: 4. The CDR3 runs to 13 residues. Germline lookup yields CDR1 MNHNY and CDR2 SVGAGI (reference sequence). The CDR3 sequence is CASSRQGVDEQYF. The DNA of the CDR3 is TGTGCCAGCAGTCGACAGGGGGTGGACGAGCAGTACTTC.

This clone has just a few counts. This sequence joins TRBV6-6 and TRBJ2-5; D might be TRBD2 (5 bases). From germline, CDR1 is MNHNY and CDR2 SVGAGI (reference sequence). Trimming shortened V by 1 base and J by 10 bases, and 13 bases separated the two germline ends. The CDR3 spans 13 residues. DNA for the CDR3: TGTGCCAGCAGTTACTTCCCGGACGGGGACCAGTACTTC. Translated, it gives CASSYFPDGDQYF.

The CDR3 bases are TGTGCCAGTAGCCCTCCGGGTGGGGCGAACACTGAAGCTTTCTTT. It is translated as CASSPPGGANTEAFF. V and J are TRBV19 and TRBJ1-1, with a possible D match to TRBD1 (5 bases). The CDR3 sequence is 15 residues long. Trimming shortened V by 6 bases and J by 1 base, and 15 bases separated the two germline ends. Germline CDR1 LNHDA, CDR2 SQIVND (reference sequence).

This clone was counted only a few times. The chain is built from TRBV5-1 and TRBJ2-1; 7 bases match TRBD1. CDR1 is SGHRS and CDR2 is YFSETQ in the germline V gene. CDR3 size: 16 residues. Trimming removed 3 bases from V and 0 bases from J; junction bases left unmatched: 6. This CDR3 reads CASSWGDRDSYNEQFF. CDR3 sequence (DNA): TGCGCCAGCAGCTGGGGCGACAGGGACTCCTACAATGAGCAGTTCTTC.

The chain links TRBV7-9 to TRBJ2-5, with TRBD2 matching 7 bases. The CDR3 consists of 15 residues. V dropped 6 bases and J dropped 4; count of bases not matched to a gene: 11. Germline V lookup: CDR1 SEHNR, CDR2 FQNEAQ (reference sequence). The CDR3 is CASSWSGTIGETQYF. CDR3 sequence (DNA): TGTGCCAGCAGTTGGAGCGGGACCATCGGAGAGACCCAGTACTTC.

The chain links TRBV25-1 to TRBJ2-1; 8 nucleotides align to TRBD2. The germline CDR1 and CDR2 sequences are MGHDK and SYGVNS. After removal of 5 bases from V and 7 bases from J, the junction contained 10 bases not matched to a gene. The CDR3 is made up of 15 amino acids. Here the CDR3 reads CASSTTSGDRNEQFF. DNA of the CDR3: TGTGCCAGCAGTACAACTAGCGGAGACAGGAATGAGCAGTTCTTC.

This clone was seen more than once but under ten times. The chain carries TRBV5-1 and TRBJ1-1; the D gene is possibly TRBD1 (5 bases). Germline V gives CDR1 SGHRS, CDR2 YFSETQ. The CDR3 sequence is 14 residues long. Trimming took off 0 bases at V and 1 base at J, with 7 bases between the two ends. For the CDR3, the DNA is TGCGCCAGCAGCTTGGGGAGGGGGAACACTGAAGCTTTCTTT. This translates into CASSLGRGNTEAFF.

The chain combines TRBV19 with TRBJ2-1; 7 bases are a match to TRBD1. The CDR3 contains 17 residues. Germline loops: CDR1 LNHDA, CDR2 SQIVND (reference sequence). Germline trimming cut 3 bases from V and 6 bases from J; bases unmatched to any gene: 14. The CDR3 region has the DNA TGTGCCAGTAGTATGGGCGACTCAGGGGGTTCGTTCAATGAGCAGTTCTTC. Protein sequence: CASSMGDSGGSFNEQFF.

CDR3 residues: CSVERRGVNEKLFF. CDR3 nucleotides: TGCAGCGTTGAACGTCGGGGGGTAAATGAAAAACTGTTTTTT. The chain carries TRBV29-1 and TRBJ1-4; D perhaps matches TRBD1 (5 bases). Looked up from germline, CDR1 is SQVTM and CDR2 is ANQGSEA. Trimming cost V 2 bases and J 5 bases, with 12 bases left between them. The CDR3 is made up of 14 amino acids.

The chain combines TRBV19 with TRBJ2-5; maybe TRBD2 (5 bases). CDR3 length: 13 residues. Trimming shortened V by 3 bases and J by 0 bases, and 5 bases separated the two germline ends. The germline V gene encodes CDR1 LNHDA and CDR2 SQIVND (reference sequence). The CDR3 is CASSMTNQETQYF. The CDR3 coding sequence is TGTGCCAGTAGTATGACTAACCAAGAGACCCAGTACTTC. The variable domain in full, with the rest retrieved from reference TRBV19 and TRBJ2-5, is DGGITQSPKYLFRKEGQNVTLSCEQNLNHDAMYWYRQDPGQGLRLIYYSQIVNDFQKGDIAEGYSVSREKKESFPLTVTSAQKNPTAFYLCASSMTNQETQYFGPGTRLLVL.